This T cell receptor beta chain came from a study of CD8 T cells in ankylosing spondylitis. CDR1 is DFQATT, CDR2 SNEGSKA, per germline (reference sequence). The CDR3 runs 12 residues. Germline trimming cut 3 bases from V and 5 bases from J; bases unmatched to any gene: 1. The table lists this clonotype with many counts. Its target is unknown. It was by quantitative 5'-RACE with molecular barcodes that TCR beta libraries were made. TCRdb itself ran the 5' RACE reads through MiXCR, one entry per CDR3 protein. The sample consists of around 150,000 distinct CDR3 sequences, roughly 6.6% of them appearing once. Study-wide results and caveats: Disease-associated clones were reportedly significantly overrepresented in matched ankylosing spondylitis synovial fluid. Ankylosing spondylitis blood appeared to be characterized by a TCR beta motif of roughly eight highly homologous variants.

The sequence derives from a female donor with ankylosing spondylitis or in good health (not recorded which). Specimen: blood, either unsorted or a sorted T cell fraction (not recorded which). The chain uses TRBV20-1 and TRBJ1-2; TRBD1 aligns across 9 bases. The CDR3 sequence is CSARTGGYGYTF. CDR3 coding DNA: TGCAGTGCTAGGACAGGGGGGTATGGCTACACCTTC.